A single sample is the source of the 5 T cell receptor beta chains below, sequenced in a study of technical replicates of blood from a handful of donors. Assay used: immunoSEQ multiplex PCR; TCRdb lists only in-frame clones, some missing. The sample carries 91,000 or so clones, approximately 95% recorded once. Input material: T cells isolated from PBMCs. Every receptor here comes from a human donor in good health.

This chain joins TRBV5-5 and TRBJ1-2; TRBD1 matches at 10 bases. Germline CDR1 SGHKS, CDR2 YYEKEE (reference sequence). CDR3 size: 14 residues. V lost 3 bases and J lost 6; bases outside the gene matches: 5. The CDR3, as DNA: TGTGCCAGCAGCTCGCGTGGGACAGGGGATGGCTACACCTTC. This encodes CASSSRGTGDGYTF.

The J gene is TRBJ1-5, the V gene TRBV21-1; TRBD1 is the table's D call, not checked against the DNA. TRBV21-1 has pseudogene status. The length of the CDR3 is 18 residues. CDR3 DNA: TGTGCCAGCAGCAAAGCCGGGACAGGACCCTATAGCAATCAGCCCCAGCATTTT. It is translated as CASSKAGTGPYSNQPQHF.

The chain links TRBV4-1 to TRBJ2-5; no firm D call. The CDR3 runs to 15 residues. CDR1 and CDR2 from the germline V gene are MGHRA and YSYEKL. The ends were cut back, 1 base at V and 5 bases at J, with 14 bases in the middle. The CDR3 here is CASSQVADRFETQYF. The CDR3 region has the DNA TGCGCCAGCAGCCAAGTTGCAGATCGTTTTGAGACCCAGTACTTC.

V and J are TRBV5-1 and TRBJ2-3; TRBD2 might be the D (5 bases). Deletions cut 1 base from V and 0 bases from J, with 18 bases between. The germline V gene encodes CDR1 SGHRS and CDR2 YFSETQ. This CDR3 spans 18 amino acids. CDR3 protein: CASSLKRIGDSSTDTQYF. The CDR3 region has the DNA TGCGCCAGCAGCTTGAAGCGGATAGGTGACTCTAGCACAGATACGCAGTATTTT.

The chain joins TRBV7-3 to TRBJ2-1, with a possible D match to TRBD2 (6 bases). Trimming took 2 bases from V and 7 from J, leaving 15 bases between them. This CDR3 region has 15 residues. Germline V lookup: CDR1 SGHTA, CDR2 FQGTGA. The chain's CDR3 is CASSLGTPLKNEQFF. The CDR3 nucleotides are TGTGCCAGCAGCTTAGGGACTCCCCTGAAAAATGAGCAGTTCTTC.